The sequence of this TCR beta chain was determined in a study of identical twins. Study-level results: The analysis was cross-sectional rather than longitudinal within donors. For cord blood, abundant beta clonotypes had fewer insertions, unlike memory repertoires, which showed none.

This clonotype has just a few counts. Its matching antigen is unknown. TCRdb used MiXCR to reprocess the 5' RACE reads, holding one entry per CDR3 protein. This table holds approximately 190,000 distinct CDR3 sequences, 15% found once. The V end lost 3 bases, the J end lost 5 bases, and 10 bases lay between the germline ends. The CDR3 extends over 13 amino acids. CDR1 and CDR2 from the germline V gene are SNHLY and FYNNEI. The sample also formed part of further work on T cells expressing NK-cell markers. Turning to that study: Dominant NKG2C+ clonotypes made up about 1.0-7.0% of CD8+ T cells in a handful of donors. HCMV specificity was not established for the expanded NKG2C+ T cell clones.

Sequenced input: CD8+ T cells sorted from blood. This TCR was recovered from a woman between 18 and 29 years old in good health. The J gene is TRBJ1-2, the V gene TRBV2; possible D gene TRBD1, 5 bases. The CDR3 nucleotides read TGTGCCAGCAGTGAGGGGTCAGGGTATGGCTACACCTTC. It codes for CASSEGSGYGYTF.